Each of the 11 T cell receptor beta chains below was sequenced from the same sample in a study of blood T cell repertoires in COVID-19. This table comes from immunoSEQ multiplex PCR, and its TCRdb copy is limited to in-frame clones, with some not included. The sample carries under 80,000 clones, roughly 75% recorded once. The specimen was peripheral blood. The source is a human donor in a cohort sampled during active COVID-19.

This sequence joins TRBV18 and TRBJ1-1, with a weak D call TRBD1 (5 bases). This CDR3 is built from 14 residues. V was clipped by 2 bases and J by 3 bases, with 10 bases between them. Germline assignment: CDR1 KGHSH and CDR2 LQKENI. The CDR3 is CASSPVTGDTEAFF. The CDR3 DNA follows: TGTGCCAGCTCACCAGTTACAGGTGACACTGAAGCTTTCTTT.

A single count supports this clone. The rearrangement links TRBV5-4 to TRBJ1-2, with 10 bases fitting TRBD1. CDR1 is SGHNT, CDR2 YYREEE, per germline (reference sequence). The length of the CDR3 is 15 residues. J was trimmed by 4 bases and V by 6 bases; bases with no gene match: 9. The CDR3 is CASTRQGAEGYGYTF. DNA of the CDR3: TGTGCCAGCACCCGACAGGGGGCGGAGGGCTATGGCTACACCTTC.

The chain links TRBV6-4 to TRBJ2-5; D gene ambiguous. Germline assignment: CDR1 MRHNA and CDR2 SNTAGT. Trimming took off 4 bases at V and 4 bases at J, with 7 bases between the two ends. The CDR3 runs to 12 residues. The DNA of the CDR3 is TGTGCCAGCAGTGTCCCCGGAGAGACCCAGTACTTC. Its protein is CASSVPGETQYF.

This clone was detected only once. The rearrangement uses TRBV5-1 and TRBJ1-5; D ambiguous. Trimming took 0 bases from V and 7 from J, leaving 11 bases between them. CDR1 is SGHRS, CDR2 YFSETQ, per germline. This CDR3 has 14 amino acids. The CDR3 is CASSLGGPNQPQHF. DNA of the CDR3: TGCGCCAGCAGCTTGGGAGGGCCGAACCAGCCCCAGCATTTT.

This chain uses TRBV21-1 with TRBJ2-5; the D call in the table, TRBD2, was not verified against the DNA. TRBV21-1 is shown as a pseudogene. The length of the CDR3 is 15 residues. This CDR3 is CASSKPGGDGETQYF. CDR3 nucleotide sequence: TGTGCCAGCAGCAAGCCCGGAGGGGACGGAGAGACCCAGTACTTC.

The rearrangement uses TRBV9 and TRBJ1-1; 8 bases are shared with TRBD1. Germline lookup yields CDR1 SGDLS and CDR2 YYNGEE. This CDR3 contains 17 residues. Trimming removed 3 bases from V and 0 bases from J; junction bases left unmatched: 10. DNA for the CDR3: TGTGCCAGCAGCGCGCCCAACAGGGGGGCGATGAACACTGAAGCTTTCTTT. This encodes CASSAPNRGAMNTEAFF.

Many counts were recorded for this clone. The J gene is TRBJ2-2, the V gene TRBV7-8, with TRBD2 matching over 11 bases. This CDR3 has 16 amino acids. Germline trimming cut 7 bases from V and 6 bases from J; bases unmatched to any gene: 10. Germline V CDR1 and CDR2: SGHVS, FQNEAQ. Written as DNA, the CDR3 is TGTGCCAGCAACGACGGGACTAGCGGAACACCCGGGGAGCTGTTTTTT. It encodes CASNDGTSGTPGELFF. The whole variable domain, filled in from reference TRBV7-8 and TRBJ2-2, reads GAGVSQSPRYKVAKRGQDVALRCDPISGHVSLFWYQQALGQGPEFLTYFQNEAQLDKSGLPSDRFFAERPEGSVSTLKIQRTQQEDSAVYLCASNDGTSGTPGELFFGEGSRLTVL.

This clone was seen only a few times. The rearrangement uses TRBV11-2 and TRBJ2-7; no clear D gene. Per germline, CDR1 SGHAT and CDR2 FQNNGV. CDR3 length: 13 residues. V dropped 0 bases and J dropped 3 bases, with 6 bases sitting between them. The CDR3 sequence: CASSLERYYEQYF. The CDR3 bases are TGTGCCAGCAGCTTAGAACGGTACTACGAGCAGTACTTC.

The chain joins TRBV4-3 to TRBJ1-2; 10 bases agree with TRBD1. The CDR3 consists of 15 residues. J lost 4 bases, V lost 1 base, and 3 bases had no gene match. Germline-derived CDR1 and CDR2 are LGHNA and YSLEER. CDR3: CASSQGGQGIYGYTF. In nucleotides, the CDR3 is TGCGCCAGCAGCCAAGGGGGACAGGGGATCTATGGCTACACCTTC.

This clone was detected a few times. The CDR3 reads CATSGGSPQETQYF. CDR3 DNA sequence: TGTGCCACCAGCGGAGGGTCCCCACAAGAGACCCAGTACTTC. The V and J genes are TRBV24-1 and TRBJ2-5; a weak D match, TRBD2 (6 bases). The ends were cut back, 7 bases at V and 2 bases at J, with 13 bases in the middle. The length of the CDR3 is 14 residues. Per the germline V gene, CDR1 is KGHDR and CDR2 is SFDVKD.

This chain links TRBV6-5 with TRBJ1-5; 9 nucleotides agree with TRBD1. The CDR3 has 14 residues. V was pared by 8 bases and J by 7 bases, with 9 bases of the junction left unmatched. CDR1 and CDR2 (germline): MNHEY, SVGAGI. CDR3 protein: CASRIQGAGQPQHF. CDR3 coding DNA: TGTGCCAGCCGGATACAGGGGGCAGGGCAGCCCCAGCATTTT.